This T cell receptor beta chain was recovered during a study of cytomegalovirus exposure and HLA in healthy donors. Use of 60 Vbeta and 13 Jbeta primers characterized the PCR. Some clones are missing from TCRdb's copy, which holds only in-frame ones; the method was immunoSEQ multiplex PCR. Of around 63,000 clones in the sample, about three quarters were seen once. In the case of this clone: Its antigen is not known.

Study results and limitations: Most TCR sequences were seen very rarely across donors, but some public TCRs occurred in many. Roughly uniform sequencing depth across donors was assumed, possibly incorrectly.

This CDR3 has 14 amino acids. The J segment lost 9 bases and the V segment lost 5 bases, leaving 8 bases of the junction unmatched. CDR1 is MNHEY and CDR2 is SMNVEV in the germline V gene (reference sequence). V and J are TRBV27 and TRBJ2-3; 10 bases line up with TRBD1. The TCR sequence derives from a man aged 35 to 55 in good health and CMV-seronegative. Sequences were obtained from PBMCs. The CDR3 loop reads CASSRTGGPVTQYF. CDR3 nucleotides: TGTGCCAGCAGTAGGACAGGGGGTCCCGTAACGCAGTATTTT.